The 18 T cell receptor beta chains in this list originate from one sample, sequenced in a study of blood T cell repertoires in COVID-19. The table came from immunoSEQ multiplex PCR; TCRdb's copy has only in-frame clones and leaves some out. In the table there are tens of thousands of clones, about nine tenths of which are singletons. The source material was peripheral blood. Receptor source: a man aged 45-65 years with active COVID-19.

The table lists this clone with a few counts. Germline and junction disagree at one end, which may indicate a read error. The CDR3 DNA is TGCGCCAGCAGCCAAGAAACAGACTTT. This codes for CASSQETDF. The chain joins TRBV4-3 to TRBJ1-6, with unresolved D. The CDR3 is 9 residues long. Germline V lookup: CDR1 LGHNA, CDR2 YSLEER.

This clone came up once. The chain couples TRBV4-1 to TRBJ2-3; 7 bases match TRBD2. The CDR3 is 17 amino acids. J was trimmed by 3 bases and V by 1 base; bases with no gene match: 10. The germline V gene has CDR1 MGHRA and CDR2 YSYEKL. The CDR3 is CASSQGALASITDTQYF. The CDR3 DNA follows: TGCGCCAGCAGCCAAGGGGCACTAGCGTCCATTACAGATACGCAGTATTTT.

The chain combines TRBV19 with TRBJ2-1; no reliable D call. Germline V gene sequence: CDR1 LNHDA, CDR2 SQIVND (reference sequence). The CDR3 has 12 amino acids. Trimming stripped 10 bases from V and 5 bases from J, with 12 bases between. CDR3 coding DNA: TGTGCCACTGCAGTAGGAGACAATGAGCAGTTCTTC. Translated: CATAVGDNEQFF.

The genes are TRBV28 and TRBJ1-2; possible D gene TRBD1, 5 bases. Deletions cut 10 bases from V and 8 bases from J, with 17 bases between. The CDR3 length is 12 residues. Germline CDR1 is MDHEN and CDR2 is SYDVKM. In nucleotides, the CDR3 is TGTGCCACCTCCCGGGGGACTAGAGGCTACACCTTC. It is translated as CATSRGTRGYTF.

V and J are TRBV5-1 and TRBJ1-1; 9 nucleotides match TRBD1. Germline V gene sequence: CDR1 SGHRS, CDR2 YFSETQ. The CDR3 length is 16 residues. Unmatched junction bases numbered 17, after V lost 4 bases and J lost 10 bases. Here the CDR3 DNA reads TGCGCCAGCAGCCTGGTATCCACAGGGGGCGGAGGAGGAGCTTTCTTT. Translation: CASSLVSTGGGGGAFF. The full variable domain, in which reference TRBV5-1 and TRBJ1-1 provide the parts outside the CDR3, is KAGVTQTPRYLIKTRGQQVTLSCSPISGHRSVSWYQQTPGQGLQFLFEYFSETQRNKGNFPGRFSGRQFSNSRSEMNVSTLELGDSALYLCASSLVSTGGGGGAFFGQGTRLTVV.

The chain has TRBV28 and TRBJ1-5, with a tentative D call TRBD1 (5 bases). Germline CDR1 is MDHEN and CDR2 is SYDVKM. With 4 bases removed from V and 1 base from J, the gap between germline ends came to 5 bases. The CDR3 runs 13 residues. The CDR3 reads CASSWTSNQPQHF. CDR3 DNA sequence: TGTGCCAGCAGTTGGACAAGCAATCAGCCCCAGCATTTT. Together with reference TRBV28 and TRBJ1-5, the CDR3 gives the full variable domain: DVKVTQSSRYLVKRTGEKVFLECVQDMDHENMFWYRQDPGLGLRLIYFSYDVKMKEKGDIPEGYSVSREKKERFSLILESASTNQTSMYLCASSWTSNQPQHFGDGTRLSIL.

In nucleotides, the CDR3 is TGTGCCAGCAGCTCTGGACAGGGGAGTGAAAAACTGTTTTTT. Translation: CASSSGQGSEKLFF. The genes are TRBV7-9 and TRBJ1-4; 9 nucleotides match TRBD1. The V gene's germline CDR1 is SEHNR and CDR2 FQNEAQ (reference sequence). J lost 7 bases, V lost 4 bases, and 4 bases had no gene match. This CDR3 region has 14 residues.

V gene TRBV28 combines with J gene TRBJ1-2; a weak D match, TRBD1 (5 bases). Trimming shortened V by 2 bases and J by 7 bases, and 11 bases separated the two germline ends. The CDR3 loop spans 13 amino acids. Germline lookup yields CDR1 MDHEN and CDR2 SYDVKM. The CDR3, as DNA: TGTGCCAGCAGTTTAATCAGGGTAGCTGGCTACACCTTC. Its translation is CASSLIRVAGYTF.

This clone was detected once. The chain has TRBV28 and TRBJ1-4; TRBD1 aligns across 7 bases. V dropped 5 bases and J dropped 7; count of bases not matched to a gene: 10. Germline loops: CDR1 MDHEN, CDR2 SYDVKM. This CDR3 is 15 amino acids long. The CDR3 nucleotides are TGTGCCAGCAGTCGCCCGACAGGGTGGGTTGAAAAACTGTTTTTT. Protein sequence: CASSRPTGWVEKLFF.

CDR3 nucleotide sequence: TGTGCCAGCAGTTTATTCTTCACAGGCGCTAGCGGCTTGGTGGAGCAGTACTTC. Protein product: CASSLFFTGASGLVEQYF. The chain employs TRBV27 and TRBJ2-7, with 7 bases fitting TRBD2. The V segment lost 1 base and the J segment 7 bases; nucleotides outside the gene matches: 19. CDR3 size: 18 residues. Germline V CDR1 and CDR2: MNHEY, SMNVEV (reference sequence).

The CDR3 loop reads CASSVGGGGGRREKLFF. The CDR3 DNA follows: TGTGCCAGCAGCGTGGGAGGTGGAGGAGGGCGTCGGGAAAAACTGTTTTTT. The J gene is TRBJ1-4, the V gene TRBV9, with unresolved D. The V gene lost 2 bases and the J gene lost 8 bases, with 22 bases spanning the gap. The CDR3 length is 17 residues. The V gene's germline CDR1 is SGDLS and CDR2 YYNGEE.

The gene calls are TRBV7-2 and TRBJ2-5; the match to TRBD2 covers 11 bases. The CDR3 extends over 16 amino acids. Germline lookup yields CDR1 SGHTA and CDR2 FQGNSA. The V segment lost 0 bases and the J segment 4 bases; nucleotides outside the gene matches: 4. CDR3 region: CASSLALLAGVETQYF. Here the CDR3 DNA reads TGTGCCAGCAGCTTAGCCCTACTAGCGGGAGTAGAGACCCAGTACTTC.

The chain is built from TRBV19 and TRBJ2-7, with D maybe TRBD1 (6 bases). This CDR3 has 14 residues. Trimming cost V 7 bases and J 5 bases, with 18 bases left between them. Per the germline V gene, CDR1 is LNHDA and CDR2 is SQIVND (reference sequence). CDR3 sequence: CASTPTGPGHEQYF. CDR3 in DNA: TGTGCCAGTACCCCGACAGGCCCGGGCCACGAGCAGTACTTC.

The rearrangement links TRBV5-6 to TRBJ1-5; 7 bases agree with TRBD1. The germline gives CDR1 SGHDT, CDR2 YYEEEE. The CDR3 consists of 14 residues. V lost 2 bases to trimming and J lost 8 bases; unmatched junction nucleotides: 7. CDR3 sequence (DNA): TGTGCCAGCAGCTTTCGACAGGGCGGGGAGCCCCAGCATTTT. The encoded protein is CASSFRQGGEPQHF.

The chain links TRBV5-6 to TRBJ1-5; D possibly corresponds to TRBD1 (6 bases). V was trimmed by 4 bases and J by 4 bases, leaving 12 bases between them. The CDR3 extends over 14 amino acids. The V gene's germline CDR1 is SGHDT and CDR2 YYEEEE. CDR3: CASSTGSLNQPQHF. The DNA of the CDR3 is TGTGCCAGCAGCACAGGGTCTTTAAATCAGCCCCAGCATTTT. The whole variable domain, remainder taken from reference TRBV5-6 and TRBJ1-5, is DAGVTQSPTHLIKTRGQQVTLRCSPKSGHDTVSWYQQALGQGPQFIFQYYEEEERQRGNFPDRFSGHQFPNYSSELNVNALLLGDSALYLCASSTGSLNQPQHFGDGTRLSIL.

This clone was seen just once. The rearrangement joins TRBV2 to TRBJ1-1, with 8 bases fitting TRBD1. This CDR3 is built from 14 residues. V shed 7 bases, J shed 2 bases, and the junction held 6 bases outside the gene matches. Germline assignment: CDR1 SNHLY and CDR2 FYNNEI. The CDR3 loop is CASTGGWGNTEAFF. The DNA for the CDR3 is TGTGCCAGCACAGGGGGCTGGGGTAACACTGAAGCTTTCTTT. Full variable domain (missing parts from reference TRBV2 and TRBJ1-1): EPEVTQTPSHQVTQMGQEVILRCVPISNHLYFYWYRQILGQKVEFLVSFYNNEISEKSEIFDDQFSVERPDGSNFTLKIRSTKLEDSAMYFCASTGGWGNTEAFFGQGTRLTVV.

V is TRBV9 and J is TRBJ1-1, with 8 bases fitting TRBD1. The germline V gene has CDR1 SGDLS and CDR2 YYNGEE. V was pared by 1 base and J by 4 bases, with 3 bases of the junction left unmatched. The CDR3 is made up of 14 amino acids. Here the CDR3 DNA reads TGTGCCAGCAGCGTAAGGACAGGGAGCACTGAAGCTTTCTTT. Amino acids: CASSVRTGSTEAFF. Full variable domain (outside the CDR3, taken from reference TRBV9 and TRBJ1-1): DSGVTQTPKHLITATGQRVTLRCSPRSGDLSVYWYQQSLDQGLQFLIQYYNGEERAKGNILERFSAQQFPDLHSELNLSSLELGDSALYFCASSVRTGSTEAFFGQGTRLTVV.

The rearrangement uses TRBV7-6 and TRBJ2-2, with 8 bases that match TRBD1. The CDR3 contains 16 residues. The V gene's germline CDR1 is SGHVS and CDR2 FNYEAQ. V was pared by 1 base and J by 2 bases, with 3 bases of the junction left unmatched. This CDR3 reads CASSLGTGQNTGELFF. CDR3 bases: TGTGCCAGCAGCTTAGGGACAGGGCAAAACACCGGGGAGCTGTTTTTT.